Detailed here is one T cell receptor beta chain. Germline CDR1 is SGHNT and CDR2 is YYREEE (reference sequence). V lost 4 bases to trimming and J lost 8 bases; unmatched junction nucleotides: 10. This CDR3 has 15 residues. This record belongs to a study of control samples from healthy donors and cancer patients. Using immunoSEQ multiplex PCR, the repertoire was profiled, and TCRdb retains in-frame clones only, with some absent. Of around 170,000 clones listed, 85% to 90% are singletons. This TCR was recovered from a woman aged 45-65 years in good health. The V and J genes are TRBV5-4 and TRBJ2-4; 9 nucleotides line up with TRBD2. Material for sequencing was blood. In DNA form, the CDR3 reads TGTGCCAGCAGCATAGCGGGAGAGAGGCTAGACATTCAGTACTTC. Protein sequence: CASSIAGERLDIQYF.